Following are 11 T cell receptor beta chains from one sample sequenced in a study of brain T cells in children with intractable seizures. The table came from immunoSEQ multiplex PCR; TCRdb's copy has only in-frame clones and leaves some out. Counted here are around 340,000 clones, about 93% occurring once; the ten biggest clones make up roughly 6%. Time point given: blood from clinic visit 5 months post-surgery; TSC patient then seizure free. This sample comprised peripheral blood, obtained roughly 5 months after surgery. Receptors were obtained from a boy under two years old with tuberous sclerosis and intractable seizures.

J is TRBJ1-2 and V is TRBV28; no definite D call. The CDR3 has 14 residues. The germline gives CDR1 MDHEN, CDR2 SYDVKM. Trimming shortened V by 1 base and J by 2 bases, and 8 bases separated the two germline ends. CDR3 residues: CASSLFGWNYGYTF. The CDR3 bases are TGTGCCAGCAGTTTATTCGGGTGGAACTATGGCTACACCTTC.

This chain connects TRBV18 to TRBJ2-5; D may be TRBD2 (5 bases). CDR1 is KGHSH, CDR2 LQKENI, per germline. V lost 3 bases, J lost 2 bases, and 25 bases lay in between. The CDR3 consists of 19 residues. The CDR3 DNA is TGTGCCAGCTCACCCCCTTCTTGGCTGGATAGCGTGAAACAAGAGACCCAGTACTTC. It specifies CASSPPSWLDSVKQETQYF.

This chain joins TRBV24-1 and TRBJ2-1; TRBD1 is a possible D gene (5 bases). V dropped 1 base and J dropped 5 bases, with 11 bases sitting between them. Germline V lookup: CDR1 KGHDR, CDR2 SFDVKD. The CDR3 loop spans 15 amino acids. The CDR3 DNA follows: TGTGCCACCAGTGATTTTACAGGAATGGACAATGAGCAGTTCTTC. It translates to CATSDFTGMDNEQFF.

Note on this clone: Other DNA variants within this sample encode the same CDR3. The chain employs TRBV29-1 and TRBJ1-2; D unclear. The germline gives CDR1 SQVTM, CDR2 ANQGSEA. Deletions cut 4 bases from V and 6 bases from J, with 9 bases between. The CDR3 length is 11 residues. The CDR3 reads CSVGEGDGYTF. CDR3 sequence (DNA): TGCAGCGTTGGGGAGGGCGATGGCTACACCTTC.

Concerning this clone itself: The same CDR3 is also encoded by other DNA sequences in this sample. The chain employs TRBV3-1 (or the pseudogene TRBV3-2) and TRBJ2-5; a weak D match, TRBD2 (6 bases). The CDR3 runs to 12 residues. Germline CDR1 reads LGHDT; CDR2 reads YNNKEL (reference sequence). V was cut by 4 bases and J by 5 bases, with 8 bases left in between. The CDR3 coding sequence is TGTGCCAGCAGCCTCGCGGGGGAGACCCAGTACTTC. Translated: CASSLAGETQYF.

This clone appeared once. The V gene is TRBV7-9, the J gene TRBJ2-1, with D hard to call. Trimming took 5 bases from V and 0 from J, leaving 17 bases between them. Germline CDR1 SEHNR, CDR2 FQNEAQ (reference sequence). The CDR3 is made up of 17 amino acids. CDR3 amino acids: CASSHRGRRTSYNEQFF. The DNA for the CDR3 is TGTGCCAGCAGCCACCGAGGACGGCGTACCTCCTACAATGAGCAGTTCTTC.

The V call is TRBV10-1, the J call TRBJ1-1; a possible D gene is TRBD1 (6 bases). The germline gives CDR1 WNHNN, CDR2 SYGVQD (reference sequence). This CDR3 contains 15 residues. Trimming left V 6 bases short and J 0 bases short, with 14 bases between. The CDR3 bases are TGCGCCAGCAGGAAGGACAGAAACATGAACACTGAAGCTTTCTTT. It encodes CASRKDRNMNTEAFF.

This chain links TRBV27 with TRBJ1-6; 7 nucleotides line up with TRBD1. V was pared by 10 bases and J by 2 bases, with 8 bases of the junction left unmatched. Germline V gene sequence: CDR1 MNHEY, CDR2 SMNVEV (reference sequence). The CDR3 extends over 15 amino acids. The CDR3 protein is CATADRVAYNSPLHF. DNA of the CDR3: TGTGCCACCGCAGACAGGGTGGCCTATAATTCACCCCTCCACTTT.

J is TRBJ2-7 and V is TRBV4-2; TRBD2 is a possible D gene (6 bases). Germline V gene data show CDR1 as LGHNA and CDR2 as YNFKEQ. CDR3 length equals 16 residues. V was clipped by 1 base and J by 0 bases, with 13 bases between them. CDR3 residues: CASSQATSRSSYEQYF. CDR3 coding DNA: TGTGCCAGCAGCCAAGCTACTAGCCGAAGCTCCTACGAGCAGTACTTC.

The chain has TRBV11-3 and TRBJ2-7, with D perhaps matching TRBD2 (7 bases). Trimming removed 5 bases at V and 0 bases at J, with 17 bases between. This CDR3 is 16 amino acids long. CDR1 and CDR2 from the germline V gene are SGHNT and YENEEA. The CDR3 sequence: CASSPVGGAGSYEQYF. CDR3 DNA sequence: TGTGCCAGCAGCCCCGTTGGGGGGGCGGGCTCCTACGAGCAGTACTTC.

The J gene is TRBJ1-5, the V gene TRBV30; D perhaps matches TRBD1 (6 bases). V was pared by 0 bases and J by 3 bases, with 9 bases between. The CDR3 sequence is 14 residues long. Germline V lookup: CDR1 GTSNPN, CDR2 SVGIG (reference sequence). The CDR3 is CAWSVDRFNQPQHF. Written as DNA, the CDR3 is TGTGCCTGGAGTGTAGACAGGTTCAATCAGCCCCAGCATTTT.